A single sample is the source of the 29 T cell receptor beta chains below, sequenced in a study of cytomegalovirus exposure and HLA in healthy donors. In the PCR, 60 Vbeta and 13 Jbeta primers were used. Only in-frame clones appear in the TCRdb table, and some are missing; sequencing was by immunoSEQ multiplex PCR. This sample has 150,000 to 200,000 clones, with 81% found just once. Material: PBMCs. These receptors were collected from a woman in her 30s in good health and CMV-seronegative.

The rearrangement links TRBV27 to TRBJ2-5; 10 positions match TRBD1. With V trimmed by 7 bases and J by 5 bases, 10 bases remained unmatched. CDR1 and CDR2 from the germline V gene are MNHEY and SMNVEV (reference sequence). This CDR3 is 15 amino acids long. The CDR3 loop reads CASTPTGGGGETQYF. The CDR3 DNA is TGTGCCAGCACCCCGACAGGGGGCGGTGGGGAGACCCAGTACTTC.

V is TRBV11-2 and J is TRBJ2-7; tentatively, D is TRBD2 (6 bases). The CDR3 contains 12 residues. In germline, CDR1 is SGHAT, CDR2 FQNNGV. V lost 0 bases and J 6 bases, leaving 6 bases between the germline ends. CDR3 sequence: CASSLEGGEQYF. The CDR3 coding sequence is TGTGCCAGCAGCTTAGAGGGGGGCGAGCAGTACTTC.

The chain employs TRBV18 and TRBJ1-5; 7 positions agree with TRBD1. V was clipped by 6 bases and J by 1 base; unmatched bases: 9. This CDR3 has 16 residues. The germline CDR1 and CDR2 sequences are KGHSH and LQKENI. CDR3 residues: CASSPVAGQSNQPQHF. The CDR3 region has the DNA TGTGCCAGCTCGCCTGTTGCGGGACAGAGCAATCAGCCCCAGCATTTT.

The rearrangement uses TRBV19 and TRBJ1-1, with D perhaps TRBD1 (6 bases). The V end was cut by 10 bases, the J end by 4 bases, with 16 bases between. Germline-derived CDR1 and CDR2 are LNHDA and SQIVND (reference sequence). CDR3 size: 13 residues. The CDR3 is CATTTPGATEAFF. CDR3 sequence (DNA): TGTGCCACCACAACCCCAGGGGCCACTGAAGCTTTCTTT. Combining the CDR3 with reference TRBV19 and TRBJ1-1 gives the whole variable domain DGGITQSPKYLFRKEGQNVTLSCEQNLNHDAMYWYRQDPGQGLRLIYYSQIVNDFQKGDIAEGYSVSREKKESFPLTVTSAQKNPTAFYLCATTTPGATEAFFGQGTRLTVV.

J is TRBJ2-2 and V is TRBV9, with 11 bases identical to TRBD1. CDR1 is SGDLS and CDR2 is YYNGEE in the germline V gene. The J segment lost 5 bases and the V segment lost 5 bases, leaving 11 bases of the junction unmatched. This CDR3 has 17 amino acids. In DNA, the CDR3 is TGTGCCAGCAGTCTTGGAGGGACAGGGGGTTTGACCGGGGAGCTGTTTTTT. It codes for CASSLGGTGGLTGELFF.

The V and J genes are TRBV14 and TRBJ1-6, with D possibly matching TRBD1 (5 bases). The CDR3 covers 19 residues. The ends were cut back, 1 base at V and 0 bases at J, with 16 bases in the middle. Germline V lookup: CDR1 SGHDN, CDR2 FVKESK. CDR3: CASSQGESQGVSYNSPLHF. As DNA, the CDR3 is TGTGCCAGCAGCCAAGGAGAGTCCCAGGGTGTCTCCTATAATTCACCCCTCCACTTT.

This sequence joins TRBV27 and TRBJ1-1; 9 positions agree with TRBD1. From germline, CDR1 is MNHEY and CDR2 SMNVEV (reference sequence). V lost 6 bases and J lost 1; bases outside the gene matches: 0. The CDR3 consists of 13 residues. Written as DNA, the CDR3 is TGTGCCAGCAGACAGGGGGCGAACACTGAAGCTTTCTTT. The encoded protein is CASRQGANTEAFF.

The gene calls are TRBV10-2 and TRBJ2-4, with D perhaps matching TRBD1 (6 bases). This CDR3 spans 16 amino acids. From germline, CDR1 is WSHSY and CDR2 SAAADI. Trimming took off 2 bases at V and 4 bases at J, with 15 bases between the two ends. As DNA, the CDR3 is TGCGCCAGCAGTGAGGTGGGGGCCGTAAAAAAAAACATTCAGTACTTC. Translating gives CASSEVGAVKKNIQYF.

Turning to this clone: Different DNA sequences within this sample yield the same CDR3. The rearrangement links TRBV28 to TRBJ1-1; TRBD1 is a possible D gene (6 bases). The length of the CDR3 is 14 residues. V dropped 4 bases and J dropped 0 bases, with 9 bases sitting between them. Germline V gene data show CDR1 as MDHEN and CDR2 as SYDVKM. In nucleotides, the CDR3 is TGTGCCAGCAGTTCCGGACAGATGAACACTGAAGCTTTCTTT. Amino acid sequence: CASSSGQMNTEAFF.

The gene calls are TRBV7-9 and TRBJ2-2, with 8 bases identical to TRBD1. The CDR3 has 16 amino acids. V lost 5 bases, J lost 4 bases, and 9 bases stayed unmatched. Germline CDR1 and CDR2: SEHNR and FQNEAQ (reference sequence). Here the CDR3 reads CASSLLDRESTGELFF. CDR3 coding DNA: TGTGCCAGCAGCCTGTTGGACAGGGAATCCACCGGGGAGCTGTTTTTT. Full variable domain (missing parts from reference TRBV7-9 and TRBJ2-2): DTGVSQNPRHKITKRGQNVTFRCDPISEHNRLYWYRQTLGQGPEFLTYFQNEAQLEKSRLLSDRFSAERPKGSFSTLEIQRTEQGDSAMYLCASSLLDRESTGELFFGEGSRLTVL.

The CDR3 bases are TGTGCCAGCTCTGGGGGGAGCACAGATACGCAGTATTTT. Translating it yields CASSGGSTDTQYF. The chain links TRBV2 to TRBJ2-3, with D perhaps TRBD2 (6 bases). This CDR3 spans 13 amino acids. Per the germline V gene, CDR1 is SNHLY and CDR2 is FYNNEI. V lost 8 bases and J lost 0, with 9 bases in between.

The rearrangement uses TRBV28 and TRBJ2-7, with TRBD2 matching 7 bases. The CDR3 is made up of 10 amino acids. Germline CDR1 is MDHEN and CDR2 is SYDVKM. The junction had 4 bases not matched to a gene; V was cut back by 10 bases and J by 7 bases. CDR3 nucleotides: TGTGCCACCATGGGGGGGGAGCAGTACTTC. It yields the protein CATMGGEQYF.

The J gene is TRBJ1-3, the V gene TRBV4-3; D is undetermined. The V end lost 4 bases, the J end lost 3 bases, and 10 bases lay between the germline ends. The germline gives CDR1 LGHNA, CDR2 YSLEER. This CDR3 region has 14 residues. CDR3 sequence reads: CASSLQGDGNTIYF. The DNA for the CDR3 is TGCGCCAGCAGCCTCCAAGGAGATGGAAACACCATATATTTT.

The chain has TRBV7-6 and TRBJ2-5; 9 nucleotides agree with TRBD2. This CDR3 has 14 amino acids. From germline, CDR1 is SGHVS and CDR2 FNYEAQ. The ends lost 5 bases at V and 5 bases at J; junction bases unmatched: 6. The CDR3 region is CASSKAGGPETQYF. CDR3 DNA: TGTGCCAGCAGCAAAGCGGGAGGTCCCGAGACCCAGTACTTC.

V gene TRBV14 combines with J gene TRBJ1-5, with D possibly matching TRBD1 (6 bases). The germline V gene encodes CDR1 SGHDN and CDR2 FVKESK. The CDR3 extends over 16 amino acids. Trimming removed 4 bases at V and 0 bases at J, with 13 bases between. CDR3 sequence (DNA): TGTGCCAGCAGCCGACTACAGGGATATAGCAATCAGCCCCAGCATTTT. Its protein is CASSRLQGYSNQPQHF. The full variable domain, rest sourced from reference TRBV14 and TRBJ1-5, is EAGVTQFPSHSVIEKGQTVTLRCDPISGHDNLYWYRRVMGKEIKFLLHFVKESKQDESGMPNNRFLAERTGGTYSTLKVQPAELEDSGVYFCASSRLQGYSNQPQHFGDGTRLSIL.

The CDR3 here is CASRDREERGYTF. In nucleotides, the CDR3 is TGTGCCAGCAGGGACAGGGAGGAGCGCGGCTACACCTTC. This rearrangement joins TRBV6-1 to TRBJ1-2, with 8 bases that match TRBD1. The CDR3 has 13 amino acids. Trimming removed 6 bases from V and 8 bases from J; junction bases left unmatched: 8. Germline V gives CDR1 MNHNS, CDR2 SASEGT.

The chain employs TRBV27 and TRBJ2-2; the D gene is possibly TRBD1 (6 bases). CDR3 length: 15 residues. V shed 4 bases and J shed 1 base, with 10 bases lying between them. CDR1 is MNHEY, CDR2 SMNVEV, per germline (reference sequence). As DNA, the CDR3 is TGTGCCAGCAGTTCCGCGACAGGGAACACCGGGGAGCTGTTTTTT. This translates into CASSSATGNTGELFF.

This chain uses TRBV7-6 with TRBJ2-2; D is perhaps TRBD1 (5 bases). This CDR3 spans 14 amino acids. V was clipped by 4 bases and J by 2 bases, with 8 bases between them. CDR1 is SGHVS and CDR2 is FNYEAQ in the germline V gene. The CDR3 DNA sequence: TGTGCCAGCAGCTCCGGACAAAACACCGGGGAGCTGTTTTTT. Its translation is CASSSGQNTGELFF.

CDR3 nucleotides: TGCGCCAGCAGCCAAGGCCAAGGACTAGCGGGTGAAGAGCAGTACTTC. Translating gives CASSQGQGLAGEEQYF. The rearrangement uses TRBV4-1 and TRBJ2-7, with 11 nucleotides matching TRBD2. The J segment lost 7 bases and the V segment lost 1 base, leaving 9 bases of the junction unmatched. The germline V gene has CDR1 MGHRA and CDR2 YSYEKL. The CDR3 has 16 amino acids.

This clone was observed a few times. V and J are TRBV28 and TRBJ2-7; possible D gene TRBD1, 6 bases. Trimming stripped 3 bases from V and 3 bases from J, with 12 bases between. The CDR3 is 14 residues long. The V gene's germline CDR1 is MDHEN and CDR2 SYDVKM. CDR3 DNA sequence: TGTGCCAGCAGTTTGTCACAGGGAGACTACGAGCAGTACTTC. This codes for CASSLSQGDYEQYF.

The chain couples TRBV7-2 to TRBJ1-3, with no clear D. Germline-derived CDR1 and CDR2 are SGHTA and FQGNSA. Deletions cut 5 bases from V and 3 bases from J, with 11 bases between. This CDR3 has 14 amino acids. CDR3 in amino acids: CASSLQISGNTIYF. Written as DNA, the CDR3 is TGTGCCAGCAGCCTCCAGATCAGTGGAAACACCATATATTTT.

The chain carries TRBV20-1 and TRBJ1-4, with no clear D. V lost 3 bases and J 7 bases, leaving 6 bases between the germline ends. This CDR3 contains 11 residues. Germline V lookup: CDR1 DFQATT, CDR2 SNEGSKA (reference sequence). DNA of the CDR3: TGCAGTGCTAGGAGGGTTGAAAAACTGTTTTTT. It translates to CSARRVEKLFF.

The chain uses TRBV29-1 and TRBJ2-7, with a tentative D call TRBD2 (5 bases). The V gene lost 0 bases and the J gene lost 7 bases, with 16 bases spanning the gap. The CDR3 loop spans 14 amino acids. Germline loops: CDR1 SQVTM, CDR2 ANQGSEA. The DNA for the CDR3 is TGCAGCGTTGAAGATAGCGACACTTGGGGAGAGCAGTACTTC. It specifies CSVEDSDTWGEQYF.

CDR3 loop: CASSESPGGPIYEQYF. In nucleotides, the CDR3 is TGTGCCAGCAGTGAATCCCCCGGGGGGCCCATCTACGAGCAGTACTTC. The rearrangement uses TRBV6-1 and TRBJ2-5; D possibly corresponds to TRBD2 (7 bases). The J call is doubtful: the DNA matches TRBJ2-7 better. CDR3 size: 16 residues. Germline CDR1 and CDR2: MNHNS and SASEGT.

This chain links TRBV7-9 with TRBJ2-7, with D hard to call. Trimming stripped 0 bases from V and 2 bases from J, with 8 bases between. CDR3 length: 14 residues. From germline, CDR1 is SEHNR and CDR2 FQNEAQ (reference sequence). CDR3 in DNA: TGTGCCAGCAGCTTAGCGGGCAGCACCTACGAGCAGTACTTC. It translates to CASSLAGSTYEQYF.

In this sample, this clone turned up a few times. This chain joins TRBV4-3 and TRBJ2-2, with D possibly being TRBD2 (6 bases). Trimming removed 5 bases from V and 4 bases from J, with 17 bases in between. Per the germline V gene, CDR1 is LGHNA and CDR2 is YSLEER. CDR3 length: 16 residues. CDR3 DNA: TGCGCCAGCAGCTTAGGTGGGGGGTTCGTCACCGGGGAGCTGTTTTTT. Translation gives CASSLGGGFVTGELFF.

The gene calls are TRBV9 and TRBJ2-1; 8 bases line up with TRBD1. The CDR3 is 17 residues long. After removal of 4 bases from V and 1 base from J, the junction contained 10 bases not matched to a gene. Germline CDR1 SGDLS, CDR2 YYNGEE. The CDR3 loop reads CASSHTQQGVSYNEQFF. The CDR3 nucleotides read TGTGCCAGCAGCCACACGCAACAGGGGGTTTCCTACAATGAGCAGTTCTTC. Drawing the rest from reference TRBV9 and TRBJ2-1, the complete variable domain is DSGVTQTPKHLITATGQRVTLRCSPRSGDLSVYWYQQSLDQGLQFLIQYYNGEERAKGNILERFSAQQFPDLHSELNLSSLELGDSALYFCASSHTQQGVSYNEQFFGPGTRLTVL.

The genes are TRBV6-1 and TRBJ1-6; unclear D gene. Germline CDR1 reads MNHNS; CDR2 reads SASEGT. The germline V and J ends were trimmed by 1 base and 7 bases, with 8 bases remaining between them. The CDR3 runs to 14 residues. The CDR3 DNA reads TGTGCCAGCAGTGAAGTAACAGAGAATTCACCCCTCCACTTT. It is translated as CASSEVTENSPLHF.

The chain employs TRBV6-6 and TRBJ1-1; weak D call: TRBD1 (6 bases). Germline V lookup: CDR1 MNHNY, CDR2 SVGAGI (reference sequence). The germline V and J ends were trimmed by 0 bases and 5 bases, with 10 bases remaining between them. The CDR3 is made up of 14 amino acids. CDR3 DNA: TGTGCCAGCAGTTACTCGGCCAGGGGTACTGAAGCTTTCTTT. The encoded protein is CASSYSARGTEAFF.